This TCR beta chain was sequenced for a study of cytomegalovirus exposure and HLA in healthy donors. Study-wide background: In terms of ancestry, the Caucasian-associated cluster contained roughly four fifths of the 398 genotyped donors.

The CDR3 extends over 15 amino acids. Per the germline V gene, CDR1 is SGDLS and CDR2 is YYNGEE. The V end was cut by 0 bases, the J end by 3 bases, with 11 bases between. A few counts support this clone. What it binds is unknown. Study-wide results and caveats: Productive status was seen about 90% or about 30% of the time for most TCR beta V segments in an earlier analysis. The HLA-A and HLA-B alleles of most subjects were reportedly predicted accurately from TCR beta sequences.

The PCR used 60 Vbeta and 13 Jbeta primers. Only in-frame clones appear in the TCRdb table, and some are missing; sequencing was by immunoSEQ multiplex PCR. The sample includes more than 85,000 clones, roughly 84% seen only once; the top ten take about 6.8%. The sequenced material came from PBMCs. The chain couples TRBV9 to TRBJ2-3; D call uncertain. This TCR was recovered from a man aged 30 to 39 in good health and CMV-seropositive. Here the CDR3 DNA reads TGTGCCAGCAGCGTAGGTTACTTGCGTACAGATACGCAGTATTTT. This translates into CASSVGYLRTDTQYF.